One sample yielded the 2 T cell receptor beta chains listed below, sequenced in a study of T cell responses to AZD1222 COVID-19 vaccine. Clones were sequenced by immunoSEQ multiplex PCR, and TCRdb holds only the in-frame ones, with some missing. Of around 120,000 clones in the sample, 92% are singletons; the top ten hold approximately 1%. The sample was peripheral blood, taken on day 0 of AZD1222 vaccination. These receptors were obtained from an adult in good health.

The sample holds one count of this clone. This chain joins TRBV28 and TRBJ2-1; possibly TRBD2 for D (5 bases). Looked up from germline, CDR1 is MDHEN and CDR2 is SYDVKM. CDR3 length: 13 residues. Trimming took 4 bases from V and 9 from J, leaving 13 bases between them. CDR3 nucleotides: TGTGCCAGCAGTTCAATAGCGCGGCCTGAGCAGTTCTTC. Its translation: CASSSIARPEQFF.

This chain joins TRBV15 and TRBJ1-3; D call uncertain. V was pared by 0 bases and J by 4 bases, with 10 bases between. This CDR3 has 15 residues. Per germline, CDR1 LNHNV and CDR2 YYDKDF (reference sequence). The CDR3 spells CATSRDWGSGNTIYF. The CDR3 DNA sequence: TGTGCCACCAGCAGAGATTGGGGATCCGGAAACACCATATATTTT.